This T cell receptor beta chain came from a study of beta chain features in type 1 diabetes (dated by TCRdb to the late 2010s). In terms of the full investigation: No differences in mean age, gender distribution, total cell number or subset yield were found between patients and healthy donors. A total of some 110 million sorted cells were examined across all samples, and a strong correlation was observed between cell number per subset and RNA yield. The study compared the TCRB repertoires of sorted circulating CD4+ T cell subsets in recently diagnosed type 1 diabetes patients with those in matched healthy donors. Regulatory and stem cell-like memory subsets were isolated from only 8 patients and 8 healthy donors, whereas naive and central memory subsets came from all 30 or so donors. Overall results and qualifications from the work: A moderate but significant shortening of TCRB CDR3 length was observed in type 1 diabetes patients in all four CD4+ subsets. PCR might favor shorter templates, but patient and control samples were amplified and corrected together, so any skew would affect both groups equally. HLA sub-analyses involved small numbers of individuals, so any influence of HLA type on TCRB rearrangement remained unresolved. Patients with type 1 diabetes made fewer insertions and deleted more nucleotides at VDJ recombination sites, implying thymic rearrangement abnormalities. Because cDNA was sequenced instead of genomic DNA, highly expressing activated cells could be over-represented, though the groups showed no difference in activation or CD3 levels. Naive, central memory and regulatory TCRB repertoires appeared to be more alike among patients than among healthy donors.

The entire amount of isolated RNA was reverse transcribed using the High Capacity cDNA Reverse Transcription Kit, so the sequenced TCRB transcripts were expressed ones. Deep immunoSEQ sequencing was performed on naive, central memory and regulatory T cell samples, with an average of roughly 4 million total reads per sample. After sorted cells were lysed in RLT buffer, RNA was extracted with DNase-treated RNeasy Micro or Mini kits, with the choice depending on cell number. Each cell subset was processed separately to prevent cross-contamination, with patient and healthy donor samples processed together. TCRB sequences were amplified from cDNA with the immunoSEQ multiplex PCR, producing 87-bp fragments spanning the CDR3 region. Sequencing of the amplicons was done on the Illumina HiSeq platform. As for how the authors treated the data: PCR bias was computationally corrected using synthetic template baselines, reads within Hamming distance 2 were collapsed, and singletons that could not be merged were discarded. Reads were aligned against IMGT to assign V, D and J genes, CDR3 length and insertions or deletions at six rearrangement sites. Clonotype counts were normalized to sorted cell number within each subset before computing true diversity and Gini coefficients with the tcR R package. The overlap coefficient, calculated on TCRB nucleotide sequences, was used to quantify repertoire sharing. TCRdb took this table from immuneACCESS and kept in-frame rearrangements with V and J called. Such tables lack part of the clones; where checked against another copy, unresolved V genes explain under half of the gap, and the rest is unexplained. V, J and clone size were drawn from that table, and D and trimming were deduced from the DNA. A total of around 180,000 clones appear in this sample, 6% to 9% of them only once. Of the sample, 0.5% falls within the top ten clones.

Each donor gave one peripheral blood draw, averaging approximately 110 mL, which was collected into heparinised tubes. A BD FACSAria II was used to sort naive, central memory, regulatory and stem cell-like memory CD4+ T cells with a panel that included CD45RO, CCR7, CD25, CD127, CD95 and CD27. Every sorted population had a purity above 95%. PBMCs were isolated immediately by Lymphoprep density gradient centrifugation and stained directly without culture. To minimize batch effects, samples were stained and sorted in pairs, one healthy donor with one patient per experiment. This clone was seen a handful of times. Its antigen is currently not known. The input lacks base qualities; no much larger clone sits a single base away. CDR1 GTSNPN and CDR2 SVGIG are derived from the germline V gene (reference sequence). V is pared back by 0 bases and J by 6 bases, with 9 bases lying between the germline termini. The CDR3 sequence holds 13 residues, the cysteine and phenylalanine included. Here the CDR3 DNA is all that survives: 39 bases in frame from base 1.

The sequenced material came from central memory CD4+ T cells from blood. The clonotype was recovered from a man between 18 and 35 years old with type 1 diabetes. This chain is built from TRBV30 and TRBJ1-5; a confident D gene designation cannot be given. The CDR3 amino acid sequence is: CAWSVKHGQPQHF. The DNA sequence follows: TGTGCCTGGAGTGTAAAGCACGGTCAGCCCCAGCATTTT. With all but the CDR3 taken from the reference TRBV30 and TRBJ1-5 genes, the full variable domain is: SQTIHQWPATLVQPVGSPLSLECTVEGTSNPNLYWYRQAAGRGLQLLFYSVGIGQISSEVPQNLSASRPQDRQFILSSKKLLLSDSGFYLCAWSVKHGQPQHFGDGTRLSIL.